This note documents a single TCR beta chain sequence. As originally analysed: Counts of nucleated cells, estimated from reference gene primer amplification, were obtained. Sequencing was performed with immunoSEQ multiplex PCR; in TCRdb, only in-frame clones are kept and a portion is missing. The V and J calls and clone size were taken over from that table, and D and trimming were inferred from the DNA. The sample holds some 160,000 clones, just under 85% seen once. These data are taken from a study of blood T cell repertoires in COVID-19. About the study: T cells, B-cell-depleted T cells, or PBMCs provided the cDNA or gDNA that served as material.

Followed over time, Seattle patients had been enrolled while infection was active. Germline values: CDR1 LNHDA, CDR2 SQIVND (reference sequence). This CDR3 contains 16 residues. After removal of 1 base from V and 0 bases from J, the junction contained 3 bases not matched to a gene. The clonotype originates from an elderly woman with COVID-19, enrolled during active disease. The chain combines TRBV19 with TRBJ2-4; 7 nucleotides line up with TRBD2. The sequencing sample was made of peripheral blood. The CDR3 sequence is CASSIAAGLAKNIQYF. The CDR3 DNA sequence: TGTGCCAGTAGTATAGCAGCGGGATTAGCCAAAAACATTCAGTACTTC.